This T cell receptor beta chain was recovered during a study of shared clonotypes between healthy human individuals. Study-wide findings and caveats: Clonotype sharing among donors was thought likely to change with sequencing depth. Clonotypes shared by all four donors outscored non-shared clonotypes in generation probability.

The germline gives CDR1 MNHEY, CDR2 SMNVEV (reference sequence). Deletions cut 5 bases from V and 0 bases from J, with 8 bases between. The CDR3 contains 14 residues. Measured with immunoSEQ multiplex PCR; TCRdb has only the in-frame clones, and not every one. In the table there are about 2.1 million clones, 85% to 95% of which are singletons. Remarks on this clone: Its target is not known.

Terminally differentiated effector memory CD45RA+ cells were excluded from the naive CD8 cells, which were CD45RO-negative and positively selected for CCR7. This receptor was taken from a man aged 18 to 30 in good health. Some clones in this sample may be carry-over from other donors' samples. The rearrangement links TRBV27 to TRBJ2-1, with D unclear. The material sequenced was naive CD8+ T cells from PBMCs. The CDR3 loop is CASSNRLSYNEQFF. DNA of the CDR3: TGTGCCAGCAGTAACCGTCTCTCCTACAATGAGCAGTTCTTC.